This T cell receptor beta chain was sequenced in a study of long-term antiretroviral therapy in people with HIV. With survey level as its setting, the immunoSEQ assay was v3.0. The assay was immunoSEQ multiplex PCR, and TCRdb's table has in-frame clones only and misses some. The table records about 24,000 clones, 85% to 95% of them present only once. The length of the CDR3 is 18 residues. Germline assignment: CDR1 LGHNA and CDR2 YSLEER. V lost 1 base to trimming and J lost 3 bases, with 21 bases between them. Sequencing used unsorted PBMCs, obtained 4.9 years after starting antiretroviral therapy. This chain joins TRBV4-3 and TRBJ1-1; a weak D match, TRBD1 (5 bases). The origin of this receptor is a woman aged 45-59 years with HIV. The CDR3 sequence: CASSQAQGGSWGDTEAFF. Here the CDR3 DNA reads TGCGCCAGCAGCCAAGCCCAGGGAGGCAGTTGGGGGGACACTGAAGCTTTCTTT.